This T cell receptor (beta chain) is from a study of graft-versus-host responses after intestinal transplantation. As regards this clone: What it binds is not known.

Assay: immunoSEQ multiplex PCR; the TCRdb copy retains only in-frame clones and omits some. The sample includes approximately 90,000 clones, about nine tenths of them seen just once. CDR3 size: 13 residues. Germline values: CDR1 MNHEY, CDR2 SVGAGI. Trimming took off 5 bases at V and 4 bases at J, with 11 bases between the two ends. Notes on the study in general: When patients had graft-donor T cell macrochimerism, their allografts held high graft-versus-host to host-versus-graft clonal ratios.

V gene TRBV6-5 combines with J gene TRBJ1-2; D gene ambiguous. Sequenced here: unstimulated CD4+ T cells sorted from spleen or lymph node cells, sampled before transplant. The sequence came from a human donor who was the organ donor for an intestinal transplant. The CDR3 bases are TGTGCCAGCAGTAGAGCGGGCCCCTATGGCTACACCTTC. It encodes CASSRAGPYGYTF.